The next 26 T cell receptor beta chains were all read from a single sample in a study of OX40 agonist ivuxolimab in advanced cancers. Assay: immunoSEQ multiplex PCR; the TCRdb copy retains only in-frame clones and omits some. Among some 140,000 clones listed, about 92% were seen once. The sample here was CD4+ or CD8+ T cells sorted from blood, taken in a trial of the OX40 agonist ivuxolimab. These receptor sequences come from an adult with an advanced solid tumor such as melanoma, head and neck, liver or kidney cancer.

The CDR3 DNA reads TGCGCCAGCAGCCCCGGACTAGCGGGTAATGGGGCAGATACGCAGTATTTT. Protein sequence: CASSPGLAGNGADTQYF. The V call is TRBV4-3, the J call TRBJ2-3, with 11 bases that match TRBD2. With 4 bases clipped from V and 4 bases from J, the junction kept 10 bases outside the gene matches. This CDR3 has 17 residues. CDR1 LGHNA and CDR2 YSLEER come from the germline V gene.

This clone was observed once. The genes are TRBV28 and TRBJ2-7, with D unclear. V lost 6 bases to trimming and J lost 3 bases, with 6 bases between them. This CDR3 is built from 11 residues. Germline V gene lookup returns CDR1 MDHEN and CDR2 SYDVKM. In DNA, the CDR3 is TGTGCCAGCAGATCAAGCTACGAGCAGTACTTC. Translated, it gives CASRSSYEQYF.

The V call is TRBV5-4, the J call TRBJ2-2, with D unresolved. Germline V CDR1 and CDR2: SGHNT, YYREEE (reference sequence). The CDR3 is 14 residues long. V was cut by 0 bases and J by 5 bases, with 8 bases left in between. CDR3 DNA: TGTGCCAGCAGCTTGGAAGGGTGGACCGGGGAGCTGTTTTTT. Protein: CASSLEGWTGELFF.

CDR3 nucleotides: TGTGCCAGCAGCCCCCGACAGGGAACTGGAAACACCATATATTTT. It is translated as CASSPRQGTGNTIYF. The J gene is TRBJ1-3, the V gene TRBV5-6; 7 bases fit TRBD1. The germline V gene encodes CDR1 SGHDT and CDR2 YYEEEE. The trim removed 4 bases at V and 2 bases at J, leaving 6 bases unmatched. The CDR3 length is 15 residues. The whole variable domain, filled in from reference TRBV5-6 and TRBJ1-3, reads DAGVTQSPTHLIKTRGQQVTLRCSPKSGHDTVSWYQQALGQGPQFIFQYYEEEERQRGNFPDRFSGHQFPNYSSELNVNALLLGDSALYLCASSPRQGTGNTIYFGEGSWLTVV.

The rearrangement links TRBV18 to TRBJ1-1; no clear D. V was clipped by 3 bases and J by 0 bases, with 11 bases between them. Germline CDR1 and CDR2: KGHSH and LQKENI. The CDR3 totals 15 residues. The chain's CDR3 is CASSPTPPMNTEAFF. The CDR3 nucleotides are TGTGCCAGCTCACCGACCCCCCCGATGAACACTGAAGCTTTCTTT.

This clone was detected only once. This chain uses TRBV7-2 with TRBJ2-7, with D unresolved. Trimming stripped 2 bases from V and 6 bases from J, with 5 bases between. Germline CDR1 SGHTA, CDR2 FQGNSA. The CDR3 has 11 residues. The CDR3 DNA is TGTGCCAGCAGCTTACGAAGCGAGCAGTACTTC. It specifies CASSLRSEQYF.

The chain uses TRBV6-1 and TRBJ2-1, with D perhaps TRBD1 (6 bases). Trimming pared 3 bases from V and 8 bases from J, leaving 14 bases between. Looked up from germline, CDR1 is MNHNS and CDR2 is SASEGT. This CDR3 comprises 14 residues. CDR3: CASSDWGREDEQFF. Written as DNA, the CDR3 is TGTGCCAGCAGTGATTGGGGGCGCGAGGATGAGCAGTTCTTC.

This clone was observed a single time. The rearrangement links TRBV28 to TRBJ2-2; 7 bases are shared with TRBD2. Trimming cost V 6 bases and J 7 bases; bases outside gene matches: 14. The germline CDR1 and CDR2 sequences are MDHEN and SYDVKM. The CDR3 runs 16 residues. CDR3 coding DNA: TGTGCCAGCAGACTTCCAGCGGGACCGGGGATCGGGGAGCTGTTTTTT. The encoded protein is CASRLPAGPGIGELFF.

The chain has TRBV15 and TRBJ1-2; TRBD1 matches at 7 bases. The CDR3 totals 15 residues. Unmatched junction bases numbered 5, after V lost 0 bases and J lost 4 bases. Germline V CDR1 and CDR2: LNHNV, YYDKDF (reference sequence). The CDR3 DNA follows: TGTGCCACCAGCAGAGAGGGAACAGGGGTCTATGGCTACACCTTC. Translated: CATSREGTGVYGYTF.

CDR3 bases: TGTGCCAGCAGCTCAATGCGGGAGGGTTACGAGCAGTACTTC. Translated: CASSSMREGYEQYF. The chain links TRBV5-4 to TRBJ2-7; TRBD2 matches at 9 bases. The CDR3 has 14 residues. The germline CDR1 and CDR2 sequences are SGHNT and YYREEE (reference sequence). V was pared by 3 bases and J by 4 bases, with 5 bases of the junction left unmatched.

The J gene is TRBJ2-1, the V gene TRBV5-1, with 8 bases identical to TRBD1. This CDR3 contains 17 residues. Germline CDR1 is SGHRS and CDR2 is YFSETQ. J lost 9 bases, V lost 7 bases, and 21 bases had no gene match. CDR3 sequence (DNA): TGCGCCAGCGGATCGAAAGAGGGGACAGGTATTCGTGGTGAGCAGTTCTTC. Protein: CASGSKEGTGIRGEQFF.

The chain carries TRBV5-4 and TRBJ2-5, with D tentatively TRBD2 (5 bases). Germline values: CDR1 SGHNT, CDR2 YYREEE (reference sequence). V lost 4 bases and J 0 bases, leaving 10 bases between the germline ends. This CDR3 spans 14 amino acids. CDR3 protein: CASSHGLDQETQYF. The CDR3 DNA reads as TGTGCCAGCAGCCACGGACTGGACCAAGAGACCCAGTACTTC.

The J gene is TRBJ1-3, the V gene TRBV7-2, with D unresolved. The V end lost 0 bases, the J end lost 2 bases, and 11 bases lay between the germline ends. The CDR3 consists of 16 residues. CDR1 SGHTA and CDR2 FQGNSA come from the germline V gene. In DNA, the CDR3 is TGTGCCAGCAGCTTAGCCCTTGCTAGCCCTGGAAACACCATATATTTT. This codes for CASSLALASPGNTIYF.

The rearrangement uses TRBV27 and TRBJ1-1; tentatively, D is TRBD1 (5 bases). This CDR3 has 11 residues. V was clipped by 3 bases and J by 11 bases, with 10 bases between them. From germline, CDR1 is MNHEY and CDR2 SMNVEV (reference sequence). CDR3 in amino acids: CASSFGGLAFF. The CDR3, as DNA: TGTGCCAGCAGTTTTGGGGGTTTGGCTTTCTTT.

V gene TRBV5-4 combines with J gene TRBJ1-4; TRBD1 agrees at 10 bases. V gave up 1 base and J gave up 6 bases; unmatched junction bases: 3. CDR1 and CDR2 from the germline V gene are SGHNT and YYREEE (reference sequence). The CDR3 length is 15 residues. CDR3 sequence: CASSLMGQGYEKLFF. CDR3 coding DNA: TGTGCCAGCAGCTTGATGGGACAGGGGTATGAAAAACTGTTTTTT.

The J gene is TRBJ2-2, the V gene TRBV9; 9 bases fit TRBD1. The CDR3 extends over 17 amino acids. J gave up 4 bases and V 0 bases, and 7 bases lay outside the gene matches. Germline V gene sequence: CDR1 SGDLS, CDR2 YYNGEE. The CDR3 DNA reads TGTGCCAGCAGCGTAGAGCCGGGACAGGGCATCACCGGGGAGCTGTTTTTT. It specifies CASSVEPGQGITGELFF.

V is TRBV29-1 and J is TRBJ2-7, with 14 bases identical to TRBD2. The CDR3 totals 15 residues. J was trimmed by 7 bases and V by 4 bases; bases with no gene match: 9. Germline CDR1 SQVTM, CDR2 ANQGSEA. The CDR3 nucleotides are TGCAGCGTTGGGCGACTAGCGGGAGGGGCGGGGGAGCAGTACTTC. Protein: CSVGRLAGGAGEQYF.

This rearrangement joins TRBV28 to TRBJ1-5; D gene uncertain. The CDR3 runs 15 residues. V lost 2 bases, J lost 2 bases, and 10 bases lay in between. Germline CDR1 MDHEN, CDR2 SYDVKM. Here the CDR3 DNA reads TGTGCCAGCAGTTTAGGAGGGAGGGGCAATCAGCCCCAGCATTTT. It codes for CASSLGGRGNQPQHF.

The chain's CDR3 is CASSSDAGAQYF. CDR3 coding DNA: TGTGCCAGCAGCTCAGACGCGGGAGCGCAGTATTTT. This chain links TRBV11-3 with TRBJ2-3, with 7 bases matching TRBD2. V lost 4 bases to trimming and J lost 10 bases; unmatched junction nucleotides: 5. The CDR3 runs 12 residues. In germline, CDR1 is SGHNT, CDR2 YENEEA. Full variable domain (rest looked up from reference TRBV11-3 and TRBJ2-3): EAGVVQSPRYKIIEKKQPVAFWCNPISGHNTLYWYLQNLGQGPELLIRYENEEAVDDSQLPKDRFSAERLKGVDSTLKIQPAELGDSAVYLCASSSDAGAQYFGPGTRLTVL.

This chain uses TRBV28 with TRBJ2-1, with D maybe TRBD1 (5 bases). This CDR3 spans 13 amino acids. The germline CDR1 and CDR2 sequences are MDHEN and SYDVKM. V was cut by 9 bases and J by 9 bases, with 18 bases left in between. For the CDR3, the DNA is TGTGCCAGTAAAACAGGAAGTGGCGGTGAGCAGTTCTTC. It yields the protein CASKTGSGGEQFF.

The chain uses TRBV4-1 and TRBJ2-3, with D tentatively TRBD1 or TRBD2 (5 bases each). V shed 3 bases and J shed 2 bases, with 15 bases lying between them. The CDR3 is 16 amino acids. Germline V lookup: CDR1 MGHRA, CDR2 YSYEKL. This CDR3 reads CASSHQVRDPTDTQYF. For the CDR3, the DNA is TGCGCCAGCAGCCACCAGGTTCGGGACCCCACAGATACGCAGTATTTT.

The gene calls are TRBV6-5 and TRBJ1-1, with 7 bases fitting TRBD1. The CDR3 is 15 amino acids. Germline CDR1 reads MNHEY; CDR2 reads SVGAGI. The V segment lost 5 bases and the J segment 1 base; nucleotides outside the gene matches: 7. The CDR3 nucleotides read TGTGCCAGCAGTACAATAGGACAGGAGAACACTGAAGCTTTCTTT. This codes for CASSTIGQENTEAFF.

The chain joins TRBV6-1 to TRBJ1-4; 7 bases align to TRBD1. The CDR3 has 15 amino acids. The germline V gene has CDR1 MNHNS and CDR2 SASEGT. J lost 0 bases, V lost 10 bases, and 8 bases had no gene match. CDR3 coding DNA: TGTGCCACACACCTTGACAGGGCAACTAATGAAAAACTGTTTTTT. Its protein product is CATHLDRATNEKLFF.

The genes are TRBV10-3 and TRBJ2-3; 9 nucleotides align to TRBD2. CDR3 length: 13 residues. Germline V CDR1 and CDR2: ENHRY, SYGVKD. Germline trimming cut 5 bases from V and 6 bases from J; bases unmatched to any gene: 3. CDR3 nucleotides: TGTGCCATCAGTTTAGCGGGAGAGGATACGCAGTATTTT. It codes for CAISLAGEDTQYF.

This rearrangement joins TRBV7-9 to TRBJ1-6; no clear D gene. Germline V gives CDR1 SEHNR, CDR2 FQNEAQ (reference sequence). Deletions cut 4 bases from V and 5 bases from J, with 12 bases between. The CDR3 is 15 residues long. DNA of the CDR3: TGTGCCAGCAGCTCACCGGACCAGAATAATTCACCCCTCCACTTT. It is translated as CASSSPDQNNSPLHF.

As concerns this clone: This sample also contains other DNA sequences that code for the same CDR3. J is TRBJ2-5 and V is TRBV5-1; unclear D gene. V was shortened by 4 bases and J by 2 bases, with 6 bases between the two germline ends. This CDR3 region has 12 residues. Germline lookup yields CDR1 SGHRS and CDR2 YFSETQ. This CDR3 is CASSPSQETQYF. CDR3 in DNA: TGCGCCAGCAGCCCGTCACAAGAGACCCAGTACTTC.